This record concerns one TCR beta chain sequence. The sample is drawn from a study of TIL therapy for anti-PD-1-resistant metastatic lung cancer. Study context: Median tumor PD-L1 proportion score was approximately 5.7%.

Time point noted: pre-treatment sample, taken before nivolumab and TIL therapy. Germline V gene lookup returns CDR1 SNHLY and CDR2 FYNNEI. V shed 4 bases, J shed 4 bases, and the junction held 0 bases outside the gene matches. The length of the CDR3 is 12 residues. Sequencing used immunoSEQ v3. Sequencing used immunoSEQ multiplex PCR; TCRdb keeps in-frame clones, though not all of them. The sample has 15,000 to 20,000 clones, under 90% seen once. The J gene is TRBJ2-7, the V gene TRBV2; 8 bases match TRBD2. This clonotype was obtained from a person aged 25 to 85 with non-small cell lung cancer. The material was blood, obtained at baseline. The CDR3 spells CASSGLAYEQYF. The CDR3 nucleotides read TGTGCCAGCAGTGGACTAGCGTACGAGCAGTACTTC.